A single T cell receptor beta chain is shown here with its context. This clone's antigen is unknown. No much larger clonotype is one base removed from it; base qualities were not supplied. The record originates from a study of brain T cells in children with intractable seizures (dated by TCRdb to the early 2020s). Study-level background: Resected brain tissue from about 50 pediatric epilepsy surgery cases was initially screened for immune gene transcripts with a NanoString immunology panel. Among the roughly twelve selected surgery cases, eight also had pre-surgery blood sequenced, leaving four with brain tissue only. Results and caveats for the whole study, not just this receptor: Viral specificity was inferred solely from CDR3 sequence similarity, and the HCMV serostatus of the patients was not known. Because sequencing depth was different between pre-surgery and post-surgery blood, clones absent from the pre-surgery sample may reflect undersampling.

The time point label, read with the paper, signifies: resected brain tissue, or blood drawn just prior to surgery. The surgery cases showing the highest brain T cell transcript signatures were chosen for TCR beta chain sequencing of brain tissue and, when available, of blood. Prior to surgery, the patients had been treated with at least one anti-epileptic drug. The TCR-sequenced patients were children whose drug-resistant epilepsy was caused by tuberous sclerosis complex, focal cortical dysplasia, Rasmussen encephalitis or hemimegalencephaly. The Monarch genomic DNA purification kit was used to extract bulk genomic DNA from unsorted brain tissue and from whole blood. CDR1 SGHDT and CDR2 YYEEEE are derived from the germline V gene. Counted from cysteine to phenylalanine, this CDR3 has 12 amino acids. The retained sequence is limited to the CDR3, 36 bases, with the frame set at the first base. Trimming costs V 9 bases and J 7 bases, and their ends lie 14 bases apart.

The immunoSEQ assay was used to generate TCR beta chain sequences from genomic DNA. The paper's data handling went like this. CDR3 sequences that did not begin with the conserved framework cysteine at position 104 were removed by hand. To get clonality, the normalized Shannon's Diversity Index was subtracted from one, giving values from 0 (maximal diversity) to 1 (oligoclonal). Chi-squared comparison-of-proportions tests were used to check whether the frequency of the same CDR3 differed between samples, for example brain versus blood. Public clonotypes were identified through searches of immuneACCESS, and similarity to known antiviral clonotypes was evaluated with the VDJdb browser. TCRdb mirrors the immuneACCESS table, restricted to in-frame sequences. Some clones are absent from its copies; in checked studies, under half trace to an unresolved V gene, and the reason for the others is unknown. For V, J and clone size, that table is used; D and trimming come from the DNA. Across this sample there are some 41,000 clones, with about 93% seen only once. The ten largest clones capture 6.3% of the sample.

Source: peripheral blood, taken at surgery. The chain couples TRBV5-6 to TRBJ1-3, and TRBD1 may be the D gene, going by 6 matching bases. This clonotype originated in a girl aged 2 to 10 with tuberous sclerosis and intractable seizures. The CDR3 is CANMTGRNTIYF. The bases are TGTGCCAACATGACAGGTCGGAACACCATATATTTT. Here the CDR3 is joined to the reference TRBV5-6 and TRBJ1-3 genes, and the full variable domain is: DAGVTQSPTHLIKTRGQQVTLRCSPKSGHDTVSWYQQALGQGPQFIFQYYEEEERQRGNFPDRFSGHQFPNYSSELNVNALLLGDSALYLCANMTGRNTIYFGEGSWLTVV.